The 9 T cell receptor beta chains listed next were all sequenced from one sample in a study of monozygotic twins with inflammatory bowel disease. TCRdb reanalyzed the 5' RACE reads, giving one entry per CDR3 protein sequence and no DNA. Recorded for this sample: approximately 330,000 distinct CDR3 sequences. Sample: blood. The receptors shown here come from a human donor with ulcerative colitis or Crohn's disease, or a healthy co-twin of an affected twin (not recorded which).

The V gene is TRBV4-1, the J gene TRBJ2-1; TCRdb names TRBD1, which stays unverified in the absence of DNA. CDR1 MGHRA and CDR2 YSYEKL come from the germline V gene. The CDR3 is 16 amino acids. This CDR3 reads CASSHPQGLGFNEQFF.

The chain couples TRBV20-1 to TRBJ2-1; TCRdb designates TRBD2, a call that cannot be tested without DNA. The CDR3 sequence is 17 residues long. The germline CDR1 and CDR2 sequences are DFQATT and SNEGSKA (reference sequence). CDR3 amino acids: CSAEDFSGRGSYNEQFF.

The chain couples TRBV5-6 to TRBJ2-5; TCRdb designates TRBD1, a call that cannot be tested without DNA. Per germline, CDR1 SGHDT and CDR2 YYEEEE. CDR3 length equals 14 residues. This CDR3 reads CASNFREVGETQYF.

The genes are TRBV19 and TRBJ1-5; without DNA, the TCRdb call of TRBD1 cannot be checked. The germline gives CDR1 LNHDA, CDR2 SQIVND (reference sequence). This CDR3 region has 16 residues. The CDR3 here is CASSIVPLTGDGPQHF.

The CDR3: CASSPLGRGRVNEQFF. V and J are TRBV7-9 and TRBJ2-1; there is no DNA to check the TCRdb D call of TRBD2. The CDR3 is 16 amino acids. Germline V gene lookup returns CDR1 SEHNR and CDR2 FQNEAQ (reference sequence). The whole variable domain, remainder taken from reference TRBV7-9 and TRBJ2-1, is DTGVSQNPRHKITKRGQNVTFRCDPISEHNRLYWYRQTLGQGPEFLTYFQNEAQLEKSRLLSDRFSAERPKGSFSTLEIQRTEQGDSAMYLCASSPLGRGRVNEQFFGPGTRLTVL.

The CDR3: CSARAAVFTDTQYF. The rearrangement links TRBV20-1 to TRBJ2-3. The V gene's germline CDR1 is DFQATT and CDR2 SNEGSKA (reference sequence). This CDR3 is built from 14 residues.

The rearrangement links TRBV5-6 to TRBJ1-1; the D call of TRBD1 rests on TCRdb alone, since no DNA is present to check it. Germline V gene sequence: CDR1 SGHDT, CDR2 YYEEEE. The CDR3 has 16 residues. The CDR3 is CASSFWTALMNTEAFF.

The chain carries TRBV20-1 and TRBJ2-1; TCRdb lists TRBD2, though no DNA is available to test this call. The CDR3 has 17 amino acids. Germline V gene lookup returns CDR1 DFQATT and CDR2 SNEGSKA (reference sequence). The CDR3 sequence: CSATKLTTSGGAAEQFF.

CDR3 protein: CASSFGPDRISNQPQHF. The rearrangement joins TRBV28 to TRBJ1-5; the TCRdb call, TRBD1, lacks DNA for checking. The CDR3 is 17 residues long. The germline CDR1 and CDR2 sequences are MDHEN and SYDVKM.